This T cell receptor (beta chain) was obtained from a study of T-cell reconstitution after alpha-beta-depleted transplantation in children. This clonotype was observed a handful of times. At one end the junction does not follow the germline gene, possibly because of a read error. Unique molecular identifiers tagged the TCRbeta library. TCRdb recomputed calls from the PCR reads with MiXCR, one row per CDR3 protein. The sample contains around 200,000 distinct CDR3 sequences, 9.5% to 13% of which appear only once. Looked up from germline, CDR1 is SEHNR and CDR2 is FQNEAQ (reference sequence). The CDR3 spans 14 residues.

This clonotype was sampled from a child under three years old with acute myeloid leukemia, due to receive a stem cell transplant. The sample consisted of PBMCs, taken before TCRalphabeta/CD19-depleted stem cell transplant. The chain recombines TRBV7-9 with TRBJ2-3; D not certain. CDR3 nucleotide sequence: TGTGCCAGCAGCTTAGTACCCACAAGGTCTCCTTACCATTTT. It encodes CASSLVPTRSPYHF.